These 21 T cell receptor beta chains came from one sample sequenced in a study of blood T cell repertoires in COVID-19. Produced via immunoSEQ multiplex PCR; TCRdb's table is partial and in-frame only. The table lists around 140,000 clones, under 90% of them singletons. The sequencing input was peripheral blood. Every receptor here comes from a man between 70 and 80 years old who had recovered from COVID-19.

J is TRBJ2-7 and V is TRBV27; D is perhaps TRBD1 (5 bases). The CDR3 is made up of 14 amino acids. Germline-derived CDR1 and CDR2 are MNHEY and SMNVEV (reference sequence). V was pared by 3 bases and J by 0 bases, with 9 bases between. CDR3 nucleotide sequence: TGTGCCAGCAGTTTTGGGGCAAGCTCCTACGAGCAGTACTTC. This encodes CASSFGASSYEQYF.

The chain recombines TRBV25-1 with TRBJ2-2, with D possibly matching TRBD1 (6 bases). Looked up from germline, CDR1 is MGHDK and CDR2 is SYGVNS. Trimming shortened V by 7 bases and J by 8 bases, and 14 bases separated the two germline ends. The CDR3 consists of 13 residues. The chain's CDR3 is CASTRGQGGELFF. The CDR3 region has the DNA TGTGCCAGCACACGGGGCCAGGGGGGGGAGCTGTTTTTT.

The chain uses TRBV5-1 and TRBJ2-1, with D maybe TRBD2 (6 bases). The CDR3 is 17 residues long. V lost 3 bases, J lost 0 bases, and 16 bases lay in between. Germline V gives CDR1 SGHRS, CDR2 YFSETQ. Written as DNA, the CDR3 is TGCGCCAGCAGCTCCCCCGCGGGGCTTAGCTCCTACAATGAGCAGTTCTTC. The encoded protein is CASSSPAGLSSYNEQFF.

V gene TRBV7-2 combines with J gene TRBJ2-3; 7 bases agree with TRBD2. Germline CDR1 is SGHTA and CDR2 is FQGNSA. The CDR3 contains 14 residues. The junction had 2 bases not matched to a gene; V was cut back by 4 bases and J by 1 base. CDR3: CASSSTSGTDTQYF. The CDR3 nucleotides are TGTGCCAGCAGCTCCACTAGCGGCACAGATACGCAGTATTTT.

The V and J genes are TRBV11-2 and TRBJ1-1; D is ambiguous. Germline-derived CDR1 and CDR2 are SGHAT and FQNNGV. The CDR3 is 15 amino acids. V shed 4 bases and J shed 0 bases, with 12 bases lying between them. CDR3 DNA: TGTGCCAGCAGCTCCCCCTTGGGCATGAACACTGAAGCTTTCTTT. As protein: CASSSPLGMNTEAFF.

The chain uses TRBV4-1 and TRBJ2-2; the match to TRBD1 covers 9 bases. Per germline, CDR1 MGHRA and CDR2 YSYEKL. Germline trimming cut 1 base from V and 5 bases from J; bases unmatched to any gene: 8. This CDR3 comprises 17 residues. The CDR3 region has the DNA TGCGCCAGCAGCCAAGGCTTCTGGACAGGGGCGACCGGGGAGCTGTTTTTT. This codes for CASSQGFWTGATGELFF.

The rearrangement joins TRBV19 to TRBJ2-1, with 12 bases aligning to TRBD2. V lost 3 bases to trimming and J lost 6 bases; unmatched junction nucleotides: 3. This CDR3 has 15 residues. Germline CDR1 LNHDA, CDR2 SQIVND (reference sequence). The CDR3 nucleotides are TGTGCCAGTAGTATCAGACTAGCGGGAGCCAATGAGCAGTTCTTC. Protein: CASSIRLAGANEQFF.

This chain joins TRBV19 and TRBJ2-7; TRBD1 matches at 7 bases. Germline-derived CDR1 and CDR2 are LNHDA and SQIVND (reference sequence). The ends lost 5 bases at V and 2 bases at J; junction bases unmatched: 3. The CDR3 length is 13 residues. The CDR3 loop is CASSRDSPYEQYF. The CDR3 region has the DNA TGTGCCAGTAGTCGGGACAGCCCCTACGAGCAGTACTTC.

This clone came up many times. The CDR3 region is CASGPGQGGGYTF. CDR3 nucleotide sequence: TGCGCCAGCGGCCCGGGACAGGGTGGCGGCTACACCTTC. V is TRBV5-1 and J is TRBJ1-2; 9 bases are a match to TRBD1. The ends lost 7 bases at V and 8 bases at J; junction bases unmatched: 9. The germline V gene encodes CDR1 SGHRS and CDR2 YFSETQ. The CDR3 runs 13 residues.

This chain joins TRBV4-3 and TRBJ2-1; D uncertain. V lost 3 bases and J lost 3, with 12 bases in between. Germline V CDR1 and CDR2: LGHNA, YSLEER. CDR3 size: 15 residues. CDR3 DNA sequence: TGCGCCAGCAGCCATACGGGTACCGGCTACAATGAGCAGTTCTTC. It specifies CASSHTGTGYNEQFF.

This chain connects TRBV7-2 to TRBJ2-3; 7 bases fit TRBD2. CDR1 and CDR2 (germline): SGHTA, FQGNSA. Trimming cost V 5 bases and J 4 bases; bases outside gene matches: 3. This CDR3 spans 13 amino acids. The CDR3 spells CASSREDPDTQYF. The CDR3 DNA follows: TGTGCCAGCAGCCGGGAGGATCCAGATACGCAGTATTTT. The full variable domain, completed using reference TRBV7-2 and TRBJ2-3, is GAGVSQSPSNKVTEKGKDVELRCDPISGHTALYWYRQSLGQGLEFLIYFQGNSAPDKSGLPSDRFSAERTGGSVSTLTIQRTQQEDSAVYLCASSREDPDTQYFGPGTRLTVL.

The chain combines TRBV20-1 with TRBJ1-2; no clear D gene. Per germline, CDR1 DFQATT and CDR2 SNEGSKA (reference sequence). This CDR3 contains 15 residues. V was pared by 3 bases and J by 0 bases, with 14 bases between. The CDR3, as DNA: TGCAGTGCTAGTGGGCCACTTAGCGCTAACTATGGCTACACCTTC. Translating gives CSASGPLSANYGYTF.

V usage is TRBV9 and J usage is TRBJ1-4; 11 bases match TRBD1. J gave up 3 bases and V 4 bases, and 5 bases lay outside the gene matches. CDR3 size: 16 residues. The germline V gene encodes CDR1 SGDLS and CDR2 YYNGEE. The CDR3 loop reads CASSPGQGVSNEKLFF. In DNA form, the CDR3 reads TGTGCCAGCAGCCCGGGACAGGGGGTTTCTAATGAAAAACTGTTTTTT.

The J gene is TRBJ2-7, the V gene TRBV29-1; tentatively, D is TRBD1 (5 bases). This CDR3 contains 13 residues. V lost 3 bases and J 1 base, leaving 10 bases between the germline ends. CDR1 and CDR2 (germline): SQVTM, ANQGSEA. The CDR3 here is CSVDTQGSYEQYF. CDR3 nucleotide sequence: TGCAGCGTTGATACCCAGGGTTCCTACGAGCAGTACTTC.

This chain connects TRBV19 to TRBJ2-3; 8 bases are a match to TRBD1. The CDR3 runs 18 residues. V dropped 3 bases and J dropped 7; count of bases not matched to a gene: 18. Germline V gives CDR1 LNHDA, CDR2 SQIVND (reference sequence). In nucleotides, the CDR3 is TGTGCCAGTAGTATTCGGACAGGGCGACATCCTTATCCCTATACGCAGTATTTT. Translation: CASSIRTGRHPYPYTQYF.

The sample holds one count of this clone. The gene calls are TRBV14 and TRBJ1-4; no reliable D call. The length of the CDR3 is 13 residues. Trimming took 4 bases from V and 8 from J, leaving 11 bases between them. CDR1 is SGHDN and CDR2 is FVKESK in the germline V gene. For the CDR3, the DNA is TGTGCCAGCAGCCGAGGGAAGGTGGAAAAACTGTTTTTT. Translating it yields CASSRGKVEKLFF.

The CDR3 sequence is CASSPERQGAEAFF. CDR3 in DNA: TGTGCCAGCAGCCCTGAGCGACAGGGTGCTGAAGCTTTCTTT. The chain combines TRBV7-9 with TRBJ1-1; 7 positions agree with TRBD1. After removal of 5 bases from V and 6 bases from J, the junction contained 9 bases not matched to a gene. Germline-derived CDR1 and CDR2 are SEHNR and FQNEAQ (reference sequence). The CDR3 spans 14 residues.

The chain carries TRBV20-1 and TRBJ2-1, with D perhaps TRBD2 (5 bases). The germline V gene has CDR1 DFQATT and CDR2 SNEGSKA (reference sequence). The CDR3 is made up of 14 amino acids. Between the trimmed V and J ends, which lost 3 bases and 6 bases, there was a span of 15 bases. The CDR3 spells CSASSDSRGNEQFF. CDR3 nucleotides: TGCAGTGCTAGTTCGGACTCCCGGGGCAATGAGCAGTTCTTC.

The chain combines TRBV5-6 with TRBJ2-7; D is perhaps TRBD2 (5 bases). With 0 bases removed from V and 7 bases from J, the gap between germline ends came to 14 bases. The CDR3 runs to 14 residues. The germline CDR1 and CDR2 sequences are SGHDT and YYEEEE. The CDR3 region is CASSLGPTPGEQYF. In DNA form, the CDR3 reads TGTGCCAGCAGCTTGGGACCAACCCCGGGGGAGCAGTACTTC. Looking up the rest from reference TRBV5-6 and TRBJ2-7 gives the full variable domain: DAGVTQSPTHLIKTRGQQVTLRCSPKSGHDTVSWYQQALGQGPQFIFQYYEEEERQRGNFPDRFSGHQFPNYSSELNVNALLLGDSALYLCASSLGPTPGEQYFGPGTRLTVT.

In DNA, the CDR3 is TGCGCCAGCAGTCTCCGGGGTGGAGGTGGCTACACCTTC. Translated, it gives CASSLRGGGGYTF. The chain employs TRBV4-1 and TRBJ1-2; D remains ambiguous. V shed 6 bases and J shed 7 bases, with 15 bases lying between them. Looked up from germline, CDR1 is MGHRA and CDR2 is YSYEKL. The CDR3 contains 13 residues.

The chain recombines TRBV6-5 with TRBJ1-5; D unclear. V was pared by 0 bases and J by 1 base, with 7 bases between. Germline V lookup: CDR1 MNHEY, CDR2 SVGAGI. CDR3 size: 15 residues. The CDR3 spells CASSYSLGSNQPQHF. The CDR3 coding sequence is TGTGCCAGCAGTTACTCTCTAGGCAGCAATCAGCCCCAGCATTTT.